These 16 T cell receptor gamma chains came from one sample sequenced in a study of gamma-delta chains in newborns, infants, children (dated by TCRdb to about 2019). Sequencing was performed on an Illumina MiSeq. TCRdb reprocessed the public data with the CATT caller; entries with the same nucleotide sequence were combined afterwards. A total of some 1,200 gamma-chain clones appear in this sample, approximately 56% of them only once. Roughly 9.3% of the sample lies in the top ten. What was sequenced was blood. These receptors were collected from a child who was a newborn, infant or young child, either healthy, febrile or measles-vaccinated (not recorded which).

This clone is large (0.1 to 1%). The genes are TRGV3 and TRGJ1 or TRGJ2. The V gene's germline CDR1 is VTNTFY and CDR2 YDVSTARD (reference sequence). J lost 3 bases, V lost 0 bases, and 5 bases had no gene match. The CDR3 is 14 residues long. The CDR3 spells CATWDRLVYYKKLF. The DNA for the CDR3 is TGTGCCACCTGGGACAGGCTCGTTTATTATAAGAAACTCTTT.

Turning to this clone: One base away lies a much larger clone, so this may be a sequencing read error. The CDR3, as DNA: TGTGCCACCTGGGGCAGGCATTATTATAAGAAACTCTTT. Translated: CATWGRHYYKKLF. J is TRGJ1 or TRGJ2 and V is TRGV3. No J gene is reported in TCRdb; it was inferred here by comparing the DNA with germline. CDR1 is VTNTFY, CDR2 YDVSTARD, per germline (reference sequence). The CDR3 is 13 residues long.

As for this clone: Other DNA sequences in this specimen translate into the identical CDR3. This chain uses TRGV9 with TRGJP. The J gene, absent from TCRdb, was called here by matching the DNA to germline. In germline, CDR1 is GITISATS, CDR2 ISYDGTV (reference sequence). V shed 10 bases and J 4 bases; nucleotides not matched to a gene: 1. The CDR3 contains 13 residues. For the CDR3, the DNA is TGTGCCTTCCAAGAGTTGGGCAAAAAAATCAAGGTATTT. The encoded protein is CAFQELGKKIKVF.

This clone is labeled large. The rearrangement joins TRGV4 to TRGJ1 or TRGJ2. The J gene, left out of TCRdb, was set here by checking the DNA against germline. The CDR3 length is 17 residues. V was clipped by 0 bases and J by 3 bases; unmatched bases: 14. CDR1 is EGSTGY, CDR2 YDSYTSSV, per germline. CDR3 sequence (DNA): TGTGCCACCTGGGATGGGCCCTCGTTCCACACTTATTATAAGAAACTCTTT. This gives the protein CATWDGPSFHTYYKKLF.

In its sample, this clone is large (0.1 to 1%). Distinct nucleotide sequences in the sample also encode this CDR3. The genes are TRGV4 and TRGJ1 or TRGJ2. No J segment appears in TCRdb, so it was assigned here by matching the sequence to germline. Germline loops: CDR1 EGSTGY, CDR2 YDSYTSSV. The CDR3 totals 12 residues. The J segment lost 8 bases and the V segment lost 0 bases, leaving 4 bases of the junction unmatched. The CDR3 reads CATWDGQHKKLF. The CDR3, as DNA: TGTGCCACCTGGGATGGGCAGCATAAGAAACTCTTT.

About this clone: Additional DNA sequences in this sample encode the identical CDR3. The rearrangement uses TRGV2 and TRGJ1 or TRGJ2. In the absence of a J gene in TCRdb, the DNA was matched to germline to assign it here. V shed 0 bases, J shed 4 bases, and the junction held 3 bases outside the gene matches. The CDR3 runs 13 residues. Germline CDR1 is EGSNGY and CDR2 is YDSYNSKV. The CDR3 reads CATWDGDYYKKLF. As DNA, the CDR3 is TGTGCCACCTGGGACGGGGACTATTATAAGAAACTCTTT.

Comments on this clone: A much more abundant neighbour one base away suggests this may be a read error. This chain uses TRGV5 with TRGJ1 or TRGJ2. The J gene, missing from TCRdb, was assigned here through DNA to germline matching. CDR3 length: 14 amino acids. Germline V lookup: CDR1 VINAFY, CDR2 YDVSNSKD. V dropped 3 bases and J dropped 9; count of bases not matched to a gene: 14. The CDR3 DNA sequence: TGTGCCACCTGGGACGGGCCCCCCCATATTAAGAAACTCTTT. Translating it yields CATWDGPPHIKKLF.

Notes on this clone: This may be a read error: a much more frequent sequence differs by one nucleotide. Other DNA sequences in this sample translate to the same CDR3. The chain carries TRGV8 and TRGJP2. TCRdb lists no J gene, so it was determined here by aligning the DNA to germline. Per germline, CDR1 VENAVY and CDR2 YDSYNSRV. The CDR3 is made up of 15 amino acids. The chain's CDR3 is CATWVSHSSDWIKTF. The CDR3 bases are TGTGCCACCTGGGTCTCTCATAGCAGTGATTGGATCAAGACGTTT.

With respect to this clone: A much larger clone is a single base away; this may be a read error. The V gene was identified as TRGV2, while no J gene was called. The CDR3 extends over 13 amino acids. From germline, CDR1 is EGSNGY and CDR2 YDSYNSKV. CDR3 protein: CATWDVQDYKKLF. The CDR3 DNA sequence: TGTGCCACCTGGGACGTGCAGGATTATAAGAAACTCTTC.

Notes on this clone: One end of the junction fails to match germline, which may point to a read error. This chain uses TRGV8 with TRGJP1. The J gene was missing in TCRdb and was found by matching the end of the DNA to germline. CDR1 is VENAVY and CDR2 is YDSYNSRV in the germline V gene. The CDR3 runs to 13 residues. DNA of the CDR3: TGTGCCACCTGGGATACCGCGGGTTGGATCAAGATATTT. This codes for CATWDTAGWIKIF.

This clone is large in the sample. The chain uses TRGV9 and TRGJ1 or TRGJ2. The V gene end was trimmed by 6 bases and the J gene end by 3 bases; junction bases not matched to a gene: 8. This CDR3 has 13 residues. Germline loops: CDR1 GITISATS, CDR2 ISYDGTV (reference sequence). CDR3 sequence reads: CALWPAGYYKKLF. The DNA for the CDR3 is TGTGCCTTGTGGCCTGCAGGTTATTATAAGAAACTCTTT.

As for this clone: A much larger clone is a single base away; this may be a read error. This rearrangement joins TRGV8 to TRGJ1 or TRGJ2. The J gene is absent in TCRdb and was assigned here via DNA matching to germline. Germline CDR1 reads VENAVY; CDR2 reads YDSYNSRV. Germline trimming cut 0 bases from V and 4 bases from J; bases unmatched to any gene: 0. The CDR3 covers 12 residues. The CDR3 loop reads CATWDRYYKKLF. The CDR3 bases are TGTGCCACCTGGGATAGGTATTATAAGAAACTCTTT.

Points on this clone: This may come from a read error, since a much larger clone is one base off. Other DNA sequences of this sample code for an identical CDR3. V usage is TRGV2 and J usage is TRGJ1 or TRGJ2. The J gene comes from matching the DNA to germline here; TCRdb lacks it. The CDR3 runs 14 residues. Per the germline V gene, CDR1 is EGSNGY and CDR2 is YDSYNSKV. The CDR3 region is CATWDGVGYYKKLF. The CDR3 DNA sequence: TGCGCCACCTGGGACGGGGTTGGTTATTATAAGAAACTCTTT.

By its share, this clone is large. The chain combines TRGV8 with TRGJP2. TCRdb gives no J gene; it was assigned here by matching the DNA to germline. Germline CDR1 VENAVY, CDR2 YDSYNSRV. The V and J ends lost 0 bases and 5 bases, in that order; junction bases with no gene match: 6. This CDR3 spans 15 amino acids. In nucleotides, the CDR3 is TGTGCCACCTGGGATAGGCGGTGGAGTGATTGGATCAAGACGTTT. This encodes CATWDRRWSDWIKTF.

For this clone: This sequence may be a read error, since a much larger clone differs from it by one base. J gene calling gave no result, while the V gene is TRGV4. Looked up from germline, CDR1 is EGSTGY and CDR2 is YDSYTSSV. This CDR3 region has 15 residues. CDR3 amino acids: CATWDGLSSDWIRTF. The CDR3 DNA sequence: TGTGCCACCTGGGATGGGTTAAGTAGTGATTGGATCAGGACGTTT.

As to this clone: It differs at one base from a far larger clone, so likely a read error. This chain uses TRGV2 with TRGJ1 or TRGJ2. In the absence of a J gene in TCRdb, the DNA was matched to germline to assign it here. The CDR3 has 13 amino acids. Losses at the gene ends were 0 bases for V and 7 bases for J; bases not matched to a gene: 6. Germline V lookup: CDR1 EGSNGY, CDR2 YDSYNSKV. The chain's CDR3 is CATWDGPGYKKLF. DNA of the CDR3: TGTGCCACCTGGGACGGGCCGGGGTATAAGAAACTCTTT.